Following are 30 T cell receptor beta chains from one sample sequenced in a study of T cell repertoires in cytomegalovirus infection. No antigen has been identified for these receptors. TCRdb reprocessed the reads with MiXCR, giving one entry per CDR3 protein. The data hold about 110,000 distinct CDR3 sequences, with around 28% observed a single time. Here the sequenced sample was CD8+ T cells from cultured PBMCs, taken from culture after CMV antigen stimulation. These receptors originate from a human donor in good health (CMV status not recorded). Some clones in this sample may be carry-over from other donors' samples.

This clonotype was recorded a few times. The chain recombines TRBV11-2 with TRBJ2-7; D is unresolved. The CDR3 has 14 amino acids. Per the germline V gene, CDR1 is SGHAT and CDR2 is FQNNGV. V gave up 5 bases and J gave up 6 bases, with 17 bases separating them. For the CDR3, the DNA is TGTGCCAGCAGCACACCCCCGGGTACCTCCGAGCAGTACTTC. Translated: CASSTPPGTSEQYF. Full variable domain (missing parts from reference TRBV11-2 and TRBJ2-7): EAGVAQSPRYKIIEKRQSVAFWCNPISGHATLYWYQQILGQGPKLLIQFQNNGVVDDSQLPKDRFSAERLKGVDSTLKIQPAKLEDSAVYLCASSTPPGTSEQYFGPGTRLTVT.

The chain links TRBV6-2 or TRBV6-3 to TRBJ2-1, with TRBD2 matching 11 bases. The V and J ends lost 2 bases and 8 bases, in that order; junction bases with no gene match: 11. Germline values: CDR1 MNHEY, CDR2 SVGEGT. CDR3 length: 17 amino acids. Here the CDR3 DNA reads TGTGCCAGCAGTTACGCCAGTAGCGGGGGGGCAAGATATGAGCAGTTCTTC. Translation: CASSYASSGGARYEQFF.

The V gene is TRBV4-1, the J gene TRBJ1-1; no reliable D call. CDR1 is MGHRA and CDR2 is YSYEKL in the germline V gene. V was pared by 1 base and J by 2 bases, with 5 bases between. The CDR3 runs to 13 residues. CDR3 protein: CASSQVLNTEAFF. The CDR3 region has the DNA TGCGCCAGCAGCCAAGTTCTAAACACTGAAGCTTTCTTT.

This clonotype was counted a few times. The genes are TRBV27 and TRBJ1-6, with D perhaps TRBD1 (5 bases). V dropped 6 bases and J dropped 10 bases, with 22 bases sitting between them. The CDR3 is made up of 16 amino acids. CDR1 and CDR2 from the germline V gene are MNHEY and SMNVEV (reference sequence). CDR3: CASSSLLGRMNSPLHF. The CDR3 coding sequence is TGTGCCAGCAGCTCCCTGCTGGGACGCATGAACTCACCCCTCCACTTT.

There are many counts of this clonotype. This chain joins TRBV7-2 and TRBJ1-4; a possible D gene is TRBD1 (5 bases). Trimming removed 5 bases from V and 6 bases from J, with 13 bases in between. This CDR3 comprises 14 residues. Germline V gives CDR1 SGHTA, CDR2 FQGNSA. CDR3 DNA sequence: TGTGCCAGCAGCCAGAGCTTGGGGGATGAAAAACTGTTTTTT. Translating it yields CASSQSLGDEKLFF.

This chain connects TRBV12-3 or TRBV12-4 to TRBJ1-5; maybe TRBD1 (6 bases). The CDR3 runs 15 residues. Deletions cut 4 bases from V and 4 bases from J, with 14 bases between. CDR3 DNA: TGTGCCAGCAGTTCGACAGGTACCACTAATCAGCCCCAGCATTTT. The encoded protein is CASSSTGTTNQPQHF.

This chain connects TRBV9 to TRBJ1-1; D ambiguous. Germline CDR1 SGDLS, CDR2 YYNGEE. V dropped 0 bases and J dropped 3 bases, with 9 bases sitting between them. There are 14 residues in the CDR3. Here the CDR3 reads CASSVEGRHTEAFF. The DNA for the CDR3 is TGTGCCAGCAGCGTAGAAGGGCGGCACACTGAAGCTTTCTTT. The complete variable domain, with remaining parts taken from reference TRBV9 and TRBJ1-1, reads DSGVTQTPKHLITATGQRVTLRCSPRSGDLSVYWYQQSLDQGLQFLIQYYNGEERAKGNILERFSAQQFPDLHSELNLSSLELGDSALYFCASSVEGRHTEAFFGQGTRLTVV.

The chain is built from TRBV4-2 and TRBJ1-4; 7 positions agree with TRBD1. CDR1 is LGHNA and CDR2 is YNFKEQ in the germline V gene. The CDR3 has 19 amino acids. The ends lost 0 bases at V and 1 base at J; junction bases unmatched: 11. This chain's CDR3 is CASSQDRAGGLKTNEKLFF. The CDR3 nucleotides are TGTGCCAGCAGCCAAGATAGGGCAGGGGGACTAAAAACTAATGAAAAACTGTTTTTT.

The chain has TRBV5-6 and TRBJ1-5, with D tentatively TRBD1 (5 bases). Germline V gives CDR1 SGHDT, CDR2 YYEEEE. V lost 2 bases and J lost 2, with 11 bases in between. The CDR3 runs to 15 residues. The CDR3 coding sequence is TGTGCCAGCAGCTTTTCGGGGGGTGGCAATCAGCCCCAGCATTTT. Amino acids: CASSFSGGGNQPQHF. Using reference TRBV5-6 and TRBJ1-5 for the parts outside the CDR3, the full variable domain is DAGVTQSPTHLIKTRGQQVTLRCSPKSGHDTVSWYQQALGQGPQFIFQYYEEEERQRGNFPDRFSGHQFPNYSSELNVNALLLGDSALYLCASSFSGGGNQPQHFGDGTRLSIL.

The rearrangement links TRBV6-1 to TRBJ2-3, with a possible D match to TRBD2 (5 bases). The germline V gene has CDR1 MNHNS and CDR2 SASEGT. The V end was cut by 6 bases, the J end by 6 bases, with 16 bases between. This CDR3 region has 14 residues. CDR3: CASRPLASGDTQYF. CDR3 nucleotide sequence: TGTGCCAGCAGACCTCTAGCCTCGGGGGATACGCAGTATTTT.

The table lists this clonotype with a few counts. The rearrangement links TRBV6-5 to TRBJ2-5; 9 bases are a match to TRBD2. The trim removed 4 bases at V and 3 bases at J, leaving 6 bases unmatched. The CDR3 consists of 15 residues. Germline V gives CDR1 MNHEY, CDR2 SVGAGI. As DNA, the CDR3 is TGTGCCAGCAGTTCCTTGGCGGGGGGGGAAGAGACCCAGTACTTC. It is translated as CASSSLAGGEETQYF.

The J gene is TRBJ1-1, the V gene TRBV29-1; D call uncertain. V was pared by 5 bases and J by 0 bases, with 22 bases between. This CDR3 region has 17 residues. Germline V gene sequence: CDR1 SQVTM, CDR2 ANQGSEA. The CDR3 DNA sequence: TGCAGCGTTCGACCGAACACTGAAGCTTTCCTGAACACTGAAGCTTTCTTT. As protein: CSVRPNTEAFLNTEAFF.

On this clonotype: This clone may be a read error of a much larger clone one base away. The V gene is TRBV28, the J gene TRBJ2-7, with D hard to call. This CDR3 is 17 amino acids long. V was cut by 6 bases and J by 0 bases, with 21 bases left in between. In germline, CDR1 is MDHEN, CDR2 SYDVKM. The CDR3 sequence is CASRFHRASSISYEQYF. The CDR3 DNA reads as TGTGCCAGCAGGTTCCACCGGGCCAGTTCGATCTCCTACGAGCAGTACTTC.

The J gene is TRBJ1-1, the V gene TRBV28; no definite D call. CDR3 length: 16 residues. Germline V gene data show CDR1 as MDHEN and CDR2 as SYDVKM. The V gene lost 8 bases and the J gene lost 5 bases, with 24 bases spanning the gap. In nucleotides, the CDR3 is TGTGCCAGCGGGTTTCTTGAGGGCGCCCGGGGAACTGAAGCTTTCTTT. Translating it yields CASGFLEGARGTEAFF.

CDR3 protein: CASSAPGSLYNEQFF. In DNA, the CDR3 is TGTGCCAGCAGCGCCCCCGGGTCTCTCTACAATGAGCAGTTCTTC. The chain couples TRBV5-6 to TRBJ2-1; no firm D call. Trimming stripped 4 bases from V and 3 bases from J, with 14 bases between. CDR1 and CDR2 from the germline V gene are SGHDT and YYEEEE. This CDR3 comprises 15 residues.

V gene TRBV7-8 combines with J gene TRBJ2-5; 11 bases fit TRBD2. Germline V CDR1 and CDR2: SGHVS, FQNEAQ. This CDR3 comprises 16 residues. The junction had 2 bases not matched to a gene; V was cut back by 0 bases and J by 2 bases. The CDR3 loop is CASSLAASGGQETQYF. CDR3 DNA sequence: TGTGCCAGCAGCTTAGCAGCTAGCGGGGGGCAAGAGACCCAGTACTTC.

This clonotype has at least ten counts. The DNA of the CDR3 is TGTGCCAGCAGCTTAGAATCTAGCACAGATACGCAGTATTTT. Translated: CASSLESSTDTQYF. The rearrangement joins TRBV11-2 to TRBJ2-3; D is unclear. Germline-derived CDR1 and CDR2 are SGHAT and FQNNGV. The CDR3 runs to 14 residues. Trimming pared 0 bases from V and 0 bases from J, leaving 4 bases between.

CDR3 loop: CASSYTAGWGLNTEAFF. The CDR3 nucleotides are TGTGCCAGCAGCTATACGGCCGGCTGGGGGTTGAACACTGAAGCTTTCTTT. The chain recombines TRBV6-5 with TRBJ1-1, with D perhaps TRBD1 (5 bases). The CDR3 has 17 residues. Germline V gene lookup returns CDR1 MNHEY and CDR2 SVGAGI. The V end was cut by 6 bases, the J end by 0 bases, with 20 bases between.

The J gene is TRBJ2-1, the V gene TRBV27, with D maybe TRBD2 (5 bases). Trimming stripped 7 bases from V and 10 bases from J, with 14 bases between. The CDR3 extends over 12 amino acids. CDR1 and CDR2 from the germline V gene are MNHEY and SMNVEV (reference sequence). The CDR3 is CASTPLGGEQFF. Here the CDR3 DNA reads TGTGCCAGCACCCCTCTGGGCGGGGAGCAGTTCTTC.

This clonotype was observed a few times. The gene calls are TRBV12-3 or TRBV12-4 and TRBJ2-3; D is unresolved. The CDR3 covers 12 residues. V shed 9 bases and J shed 2 bases, with 9 bases lying between them. CDR3 residues: CASPSITDTQYF. In DNA, the CDR3 is TGTGCCAGTCCGTCCATCACAGATACGCAGTATTTT.

The rearrangement uses TRBV6-6 and TRBJ2-1; perhaps TRBD2 as D (7 bases). V lost 6 bases, J lost 6 bases, and 15 bases lay in between. The CDR3 has 14 amino acids. Germline values: CDR1 MNHNY, CDR2 SVGAGI (reference sequence). CDR3 sequence reads: CASSPGGVLNEQFF. The CDR3 nucleotides read TGTGCCAGCAGCCCGGGGGGCGTACTCAATGAGCAGTTCTTC.

This clonotype was seen repeatedly, ten times or more. The rearrangement joins TRBV20-1 to TRBJ1-4, with unresolved D. From germline, CDR1 is DFQATT and CDR2 SNEGSKA (reference sequence). Deletions cut 1 base from V and 8 bases from J, with 11 bases between. The CDR3 extends over 13 amino acids. The CDR3 coding sequence is TGCAGTGCTAGAGTCCCTTTAAGGGAAAAACTGTTTTTT. It specifies CSARVPLREKLFF.

The genes are TRBV12-3 or TRBV12-4 and TRBJ1-4; D remains ambiguous. The V end lost 6 bases, the J end lost 3 bases, and 11 bases lay between the germline ends. CDR3 size: 14 residues. The CDR3 sequence is CASRSRGANEKLFF. CDR3 DNA sequence: TGTGCCAGCAGATCTCGGGGAGCTAATGAAAAACTGTTTTTT.

In its sample, this clonotype was seen a few times. The V and J genes are TRBV18 and TRBJ1-4; D unclear. CDR1 and CDR2 (germline): KGHSH, LQKENI. The CDR3 is 14 residues long. Trimming pared 3 bases from V and 0 bases from J, leaving 5 bases between. The CDR3 bases are TGTGCCAGCTCACCGGACCCAACTAATGAAAAACTGTTTTTT. It encodes CASSPDPTNEKLFF. Full variable domain (rest looked up from reference TRBV18 and TRBJ1-4): NAGVMQNPRHLVRRRGQEARLRCSPMKGHSHVYWYRQLPEEGLKFMVYLQKENIIDESGMPKERFSAEFPKEGPSILRIQQVVRGDSAAYFCASSPDPTNEKLFFGSGTQLSVL.

This clonotype was seen a handful of times. The chain carries TRBV24-1 and TRBJ1-6; D not certain. The CDR3 length is 12 residues. V was pared by 3 bases and J by 16 bases, with 12 bases between. In germline, CDR1 is KGHDR, CDR2 SFDVKD. DNA for the CDR3: TGTGCCACCAGTGATCGGACGGGTAGGCTCCACTTT. This sequence encodes CATSDRTGRLHF.

This clonotype came up a few times. This chain uses TRBV12-3 or TRBV12-4 with TRBJ2-5; TRBD1 matches at 7 bases. The CDR3 runs to 14 residues. Trimming took 5 bases from V and 0 from J; bases not matched to a gene: 3. The CDR3 loop is CASSRQGYQETQYF. CDR3 DNA sequence: TGTGCCAGCAGTCGACAGGGATACCAAGAGACCCAGTACTTC.

Only a few counts were recorded for this clonotype. The chain employs TRBV2 and TRBJ1-5, with D possibly TRBD1 on 6 matching bases. This CDR3 is built from 16 residues. Trimming cost V 3 bases and J 6 bases, with 18 bases left between them. CDR1 and CDR2 (germline): SNHLY, FYNNEI. CDR3 sequence reads: CASSDWEWGGGQPQHF. CDR3 DNA sequence: TGTGCCAGCAGTGATTGGGAATGGGGGGGCGGTCAGCCCCAGCATTTT.

The gene calls are TRBV12-3 or TRBV12-4 and TRBJ2-4; D is possibly TRBD1 or TRBD2 (5 bases each). The CDR3 contains 14 residues. V was shortened by 7 bases and J by 4 bases, with 14 bases between the two germline ends. CDR3 coding DNA: TGTGCCAGCACCGGGACGAAATCTAAAAACATTCAGTACTTC. It yields the protein CASTGTKSKNIQYF.

The CDR3 DNA reads TGTGCCAGCATCAAACTCCAGGGGCTCTTTGACGCTGAAGCTTTCTTT. It encodes CASIKLQGLFDAEAFF. The chain is built from TRBV7-8 and TRBJ1-1; D might be TRBD1 (6 bases). The CDR3 length is 16 residues. Germline V gene lookup returns CDR1 SGHVS and CDR2 FQNEAQ. V shed 7 bases and J shed 6 bases, with 24 bases lying between them.

This clonotype was found a few times. The chain links TRBV2 to TRBJ1-1; 7 bases are shared with TRBD1. CDR1 and CDR2 from the germline V gene are SNHLY and FYNNEI. The CDR3 is 12 amino acids. J lost 4 bases, V lost 7 bases, and 3 bases had no gene match. This CDR3 reads CASTGGVTEAFF. The CDR3 DNA sequence: TGTGCCAGCACAGGGGGGGTCACTGAAGCTTTCTTT.